This is a list of T cell receptor beta chains from one sample in a study of T cell responses to AZD1222 COVID-19 vaccine. Produced via immunoSEQ multiplex PCR; TCRdb's table is partial and in-frame only. The table records about 190,000 clones, around 92% of them present only once. The material was peripheral blood, obtained on day 0 of AZD1222 vaccination. The receptors stem from an adult in good health. The CDR3 runs from the conserved cysteine through the conserved F or W. Each record gives: clone size, J gene, V gene, D gene, CDR3 DNA, CDR3 protein. D genes are given only for firm matches. Only part of the rows carry a size: once, few, many, or a class if the clone is expanded.

-	TRBJ1-1	TRBV7-9	-	TGTGCCAGCAGCTGGGGGGGTGGCGGAGTGAACACTGAAGCTTTCTTT	CASSWGGGGVNTEAFF
once	TRBJ1-5	TRBV6-5	TRBD1	TGTGCCAGCAGTCAGGGGGCGCTTAGCAATCAGCCCCAGCATTTT	CASSQGALSNQPQHF
-	TRBJ1-1	TRBV5-1	-	TGCGCCAGCAGTAGGTCGGGAGGGGATGGGGCTGAAGCTTTCTTT	CASSRSGGDGAEAFF
-	TRBJ2-7	TRBV5-1	TRBD1	TGCGCCAGCAGCTTGGCTCAGGGACAGGGTGTCTCCGAGCAGTACTTC	CASSLAQGQGVSEQYF
-	TRBJ2-3	TRBV19	TRBD1	TGTGCCAGTAGTGGTAACAGGGGGTATGGCACAGATACGCAGTATTTT	CASSGNRGYGTDTQYF
-	TRBJ1-4	TRBV6-5	TRBD1	TGTGCCAGCACCAACGACAGGGGAACTAATGAAAAACTGTTTTTT	CASTNDRGTNEKLFF
-	TRBJ1-2	TRBV11-1	-	TGTGCCAGCAGCTGGGACACGTCTAACTATGGCTACACCTTC	CASSWDTSNYGYTF
-	TRBJ2-2	TRBV5-1	-	TGCGCCAGCAGCTTGAACTCGAACACCGGGGAGCTGTTTTTT	CASSLNSNTGELFF
-	TRBJ1-2	TRBV6-1	-	TGTGCCAGCAGTGAATTTCGTGAGCCGCGCTATGGCTACACCTTC	CASSEFREPRYGYTF
-	TRBJ1-6	TRBV9	-	TGTGCCAGCAGCGTAGGGGGCTCCTATAATTCACCCCTCCACTTT	CASSVGGSYNSPLHF
-	TRBJ1-2	TRBV19	-	TGTGCCAGTAGTATCCCACGGCCGGTCGACTATGGCTACACCTTC	CASSIPRPVDYGYTF
-	TRBJ2-5	TRBV7-9	-	TGTGCCAGCAGCTTAGTTTCGGTGTGGGTCCAAGAGACCCAGTACTTC	CASSLVSVWVQETQYF
once	TRBJ1-6	TRBV4-1	-	TGCGCCAGCAGCCAACGGTCAGGAAATAATTCACCCCTCCACTTT	CASSQRSGNNSPLHF
-	TRBJ1-5	TRBV6-6	-	TGTGCCAGCAGCCAGGGATATCAGCCCCAGCATTTT	CASSQGYQPQHF
-	TRBJ1-2	TRBV3-1/TRBV3-2	-	TGTGCCAGCAGCCAAGAGGGCAGGGGTAAGGGTGGCTACACCTTC	CASSQEGRGKGGYTF
once	TRBJ1-2	TRBV7-9	-	TGTGCCAGCAGTACTAACAACTATGGCTACACCTTC	CASSTNNYGYTF
-	TRBJ2-3	TRBV7-2	-	TGTGCCAGCAGCTTAGGCATGATAGATACGCAGTATTTT	CASSLGMIDTQYF
-	TRBJ1-1	TRBV7-8	-	TGTGCCAGCAGCCTTAACCGCGTGACCACCCTGCAGCCGGGGGCCACTGAAGCTTTCTTT	CASSLNRVTTLQPGATEAFF
-	TRBJ1-6	TRBV9	-	TGTGCCAGCAGCGGGAGGTTCTCCTATAATTCACCCCTCCACTTT	CASSGRFSYNSPLHF
-	TRBJ1-4	TRBV9	TRBD1	TGTGCCAGCAGCGTCTGGACAGGATCTAATGAAAAACTGTTTTTT	CASSVWTGSNEKLFF
-	TRBJ1-4	TRBV27	TRBD1	TGTGCCAGCAGTTTCGGACAGGGAAATGAAAAACTGTTTTTT	CASSFGQGNEKLFF
once	TRBJ2-3	TRBV19	-	TGTGCCAGTAGTATAGGGGCTAGCCCAGGCACAGATACGCAGTATTTT	CASSIGASPGTDTQYF
-	TRBJ2-2	TRBV24-1	-	TGTGCCACCAGTGGGGGCACCGGGGAGCTGTTTTTT	CATSGGTGELFF
-	TRBJ1-1	TRBV30	-	TGTGCCTGGAGTCTCCGACTGAAGGAAGGGGCTTTCTTT	CAWSLRLKEGAFF
few	TRBJ1-2	TRBV4-1	-	TGCGCCAGCAGCCCCGACCTTAACTATGGCTACACCTTC	CASSPDLNYGYTF
-	TRBJ1-2	TRBV16	-	TGTGCCAGCAGCCAATCGGGGAATGGCTACACCTTC	CASSQSGNGYTF
once	TRBJ2-1	TRBV5-1	-	TGCGCCAGCAGCTTGGCCGCAGGATACAATGAGCAGTTCTTC	CASSLAAGYNEQFF
-	TRBJ2-7	TRBV3-1/TRBV3-2	-	TGTGCCAGCAGGGACGGGGACTACGAGCAGTACTTC	CASRDGDYEQYF
-	TRBJ1-5	TRBV4-1	-	TGCGCCAGCAGCCAAATTCTTAGCAATCAGCCCCAGCATTTT	CASSQILSNQPQHF
once	TRBJ2-2	TRBV3-1/TRBV3-2	-	TGTGCCAGCAGCCAAGTTAGCAGGGAGCTGTTTTTT	CASSQVSRELFF
-	TRBJ1-4	TRBV11-2	TRBD1	TGTGCCAGCAGCTTAGGTTCAGGGGGTCATGAAAAACTGTTTTTT	CASSLGSGGHEKLFF
-	TRBJ1-5	TRBV5-1	-	TGCGCCAGCAGCGAGGAGGGGGGAATTCAGCCCCAGCATTTT	CASSEEGGIQPQHF
-	TRBJ1-3	TRBV4-1	-	TGCGCCAGCAGCCAATTGTCCGAGGACTCTGGAAACACCATATATTTT	CASSQLSEDSGNTIYF
once	TRBJ1-4	TRBV5-1	-	TGCGCCAGCAGCTTGGTCCCTGGGACGGATGAAAAACTGTTTTTT	CASSLVPGTDEKLFF
once	TRBJ1-3	TRBV9	-	TGTGCCAGCAGCCCAGGCGCAAACACCATATATTTT	CASSPGANTIYF
-	TRBJ1-2	TRBV10-3	-	TGTGCCATCAGTTTCTCCGCCGGGACTCACGCCCGTGGCTACACCTTC	CAISFSAGTHARGYTF
-	TRBJ2-3	TRBV7-9	-	TGTGCCAGCAGCGGTACGACTCCACTCGTGGATACGCAGTATTTT	CASSGTTPLVDTQYF
-	TRBJ1-1	TRBV3-1/TRBV3-2	-	TGTGCCAGCAGCCAAGTTGGAAGACGAGGGGACACTGAAGCTTTCTTT	CASSQVGRRGDTEAFF
-	TRBJ1-1	TRBV18	-	TGTGCCAGCTCACTCCCCCTGGGGGCGAACACTGAAGCTTTCTTT	CASSLPLGANTEAFF
-	TRBJ1-6	TRBV7-9	-	TGTGCCAGCAGCCCCAGGGTTGGTACACCCCTCCACTTT	CASSPRVGTPLHF
-	TRBJ2-7	TRBV18	-	TGTGCCAGCTCACCACCGGGCCCCTACGAGCAGTACTTC	CASSPPGPYEQYF
-	TRBJ1-1	TRBV18	-	TGTGCCAGCTCACGAGACAGGAACACTGAAGCTTTCTTT	CASSRDRNTEAFF
-	TRBJ1-6	TRBV2	-	TGTGCCAGCAGTGAGAGGCACCCCTATGGTTCACCCCTCCACTTT	CASSERHPYGSPLHF
-	TRBJ2-5	TRBV4-1	-	TGCGCCAGCAGCCAAGACCCCGGACGACTGTACTTC	CASSQDPGRLYF
-	TRBJ2-3	TRBV11-2	-	TGTGCCAGCAGCTCCTTGCTCGGCACAGATACGCAGTATTTT	CASSSLLGTDTQYF
-	TRBJ2-3	TRBV7-2	-	TGTGCCAGCAGCTTCCTAATGGTGCGAGGAGATACGCAGTATTTT	CASSFLMVRGDTQYF
-	TRBJ1-2	TRBV20-1	-	TGCAGTGCCCCGATCGATTGGGGCTACACCTTC	CSAPIDWGYTF
-	TRBJ1-2	TRBV29-1	-	TGCAGCGTTGATGACGGGGGAATTAACTATGGCTACACCTTC	CSVDDGGINYGYTF
-	TRBJ2-1	TRBV6-6	TRBD2	TGTGCCAGCCTAGCGGGGGGGCCTGGGGAGCAGTTCTTC	CASLAGGPGEQFF
-	TRBJ1-1	TRBV30	TRBD1	TGTGCCTGGAGCTGGGGACAGGGCTCGAGGACTGAAGCTTTCTTT	CAWSWGQGSRTEAFF
-	TRBJ1-1	TRBV3-1/TRBV3-2	-	TGTGCCAGCAGCCAAGAGTATAGGACGGCGAACACTGAAGCTTTCTTT	CASSQEYRTANTEAFF
-	TRBJ1-1	TRBV25-1	-	TGTGCCAGCAGCAGGGCGGCGAACACTGAAGCTTTCTTT	CASSRAANTEAFF